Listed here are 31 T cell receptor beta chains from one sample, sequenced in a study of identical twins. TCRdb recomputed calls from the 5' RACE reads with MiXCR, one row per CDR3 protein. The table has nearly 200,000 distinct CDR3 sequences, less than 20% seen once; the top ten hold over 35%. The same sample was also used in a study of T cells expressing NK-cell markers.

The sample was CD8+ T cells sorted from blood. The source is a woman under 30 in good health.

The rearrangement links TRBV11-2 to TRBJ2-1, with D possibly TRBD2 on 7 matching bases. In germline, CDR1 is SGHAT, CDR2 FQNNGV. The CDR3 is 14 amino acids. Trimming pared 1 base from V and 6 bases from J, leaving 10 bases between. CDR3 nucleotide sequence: TGTGCCAGCAGCTTAGGGGAGGGGGTCAATGAGCAGTTCTTC. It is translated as CASSLGEGVNEQFF.

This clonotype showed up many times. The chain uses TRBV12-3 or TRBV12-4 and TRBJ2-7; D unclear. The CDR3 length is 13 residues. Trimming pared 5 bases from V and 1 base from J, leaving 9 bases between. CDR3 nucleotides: TGTGCCAGCAGTCCTCTCTTGTCCTACGAGCAGTACTTC. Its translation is CASSPLLSYEQYF.

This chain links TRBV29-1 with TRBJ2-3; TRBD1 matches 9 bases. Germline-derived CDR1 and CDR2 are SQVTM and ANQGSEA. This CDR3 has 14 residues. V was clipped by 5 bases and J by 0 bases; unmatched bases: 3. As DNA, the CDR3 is TGCAGCGTTAAAGGACAGGGGAGCACAGATACGCAGTATTTT. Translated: CSVKGQGSTDTQYF.

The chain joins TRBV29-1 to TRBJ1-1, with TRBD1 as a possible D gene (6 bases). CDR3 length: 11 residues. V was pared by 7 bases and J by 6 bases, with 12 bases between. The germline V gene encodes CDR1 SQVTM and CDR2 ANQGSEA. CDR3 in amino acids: CSGRRGPEAFF. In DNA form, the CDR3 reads TGCAGCGGGCGCAGGGGACCTGAAGCTTTCTTT.

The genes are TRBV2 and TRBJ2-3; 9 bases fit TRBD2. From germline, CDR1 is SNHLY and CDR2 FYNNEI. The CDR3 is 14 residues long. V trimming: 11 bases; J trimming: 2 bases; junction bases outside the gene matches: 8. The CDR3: CAGGSGSFTDTQYF. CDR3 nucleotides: TGTGCCGGGGGTAGCGGGAGCTTCACAGATACGCAGTATTTT.

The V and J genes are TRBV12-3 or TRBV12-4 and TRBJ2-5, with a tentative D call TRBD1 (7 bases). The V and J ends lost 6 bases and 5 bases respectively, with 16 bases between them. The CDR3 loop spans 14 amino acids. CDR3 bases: TGTGCCAGCAGCCGAATGACAGGGAGGGAGACCCAGTACTTC. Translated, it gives CASSRMTGRETQYF.

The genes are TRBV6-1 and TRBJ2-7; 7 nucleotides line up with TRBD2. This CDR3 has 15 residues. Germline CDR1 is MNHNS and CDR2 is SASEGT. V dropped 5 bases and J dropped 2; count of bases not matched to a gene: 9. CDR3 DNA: TGTGCCAGCAGTCCGGGCAGCGGGGCACCCTACGAGCAGTACTTC. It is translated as CASSPGSGAPYEQYF.

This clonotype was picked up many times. In nucleotides, the CDR3 is TGCGCCAGCAGATCTTTGGACAGTATTGAGCAGTACTTC. It specifies CASRSLDSIEQYF. The chain recombines TRBV5-1 with TRBJ2-7, with D possibly being TRBD1 (6 bases). Looked up from germline, CDR1 is SGHRS and CDR2 is YFSETQ. There are 13 residues in the CDR3. V gave up 5 bases and J gave up 7 bases, with 16 bases separating them. Together with reference TRBV5-1 and TRBJ2-7, the CDR3 gives the full variable domain: KAGVTQTPRYLIKTRGQQVTLSCSPISGHRSVSWYQQTPGQGLQFLFEYFSETQRNKGNFPGRFSGRQFSNSRSEMNVSTLELGDSALYLCASRSLDSIEQYFGPGTRLTVT.

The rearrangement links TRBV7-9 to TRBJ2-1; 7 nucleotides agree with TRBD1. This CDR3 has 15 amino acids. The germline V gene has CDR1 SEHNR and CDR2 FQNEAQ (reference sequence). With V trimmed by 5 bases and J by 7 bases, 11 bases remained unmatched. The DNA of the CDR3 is TGTGCCAGCAGCCCCCCGAGACAGGGTGTAAATGAGCAGTTCTTC. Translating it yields CASSPPRQGVNEQFF.

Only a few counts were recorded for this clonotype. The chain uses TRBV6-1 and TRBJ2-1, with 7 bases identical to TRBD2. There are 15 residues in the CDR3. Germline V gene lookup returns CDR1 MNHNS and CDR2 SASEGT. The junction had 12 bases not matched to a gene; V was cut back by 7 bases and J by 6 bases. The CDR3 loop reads CASMVYLGTTNEQFF. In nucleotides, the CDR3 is TGTGCCAGCATGGTCTATTTGGGGACTACCAATGAGCAGTTCTTC.

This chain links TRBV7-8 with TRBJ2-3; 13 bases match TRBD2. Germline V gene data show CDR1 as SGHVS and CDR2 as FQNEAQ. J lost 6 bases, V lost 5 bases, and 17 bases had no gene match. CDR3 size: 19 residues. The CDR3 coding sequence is TGTGCCAGCAGCCCTCAACTAGCGGGAGGGCCCTATAGTAGGGATACGCAGTATTTT. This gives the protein CASSPQLAGGPYSRDTQYF.

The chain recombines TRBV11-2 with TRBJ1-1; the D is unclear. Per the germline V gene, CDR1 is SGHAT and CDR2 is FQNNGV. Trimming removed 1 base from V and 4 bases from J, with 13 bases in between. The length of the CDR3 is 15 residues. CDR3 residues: CASSLVGRAGTEAFF. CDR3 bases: TGTGCCAGCAGCTTAGTCGGGAGGGCTGGCACTGAAGCTTTCTTT.

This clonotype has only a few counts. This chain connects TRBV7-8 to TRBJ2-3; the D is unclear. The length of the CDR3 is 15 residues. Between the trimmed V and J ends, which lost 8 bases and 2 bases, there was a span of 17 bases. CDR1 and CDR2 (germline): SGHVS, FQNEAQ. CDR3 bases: TGTGCCAGCTCTAATATGCGGTTATCCACAGATACGCAGTATTTT. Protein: CASSNMRLSTDTQYF.

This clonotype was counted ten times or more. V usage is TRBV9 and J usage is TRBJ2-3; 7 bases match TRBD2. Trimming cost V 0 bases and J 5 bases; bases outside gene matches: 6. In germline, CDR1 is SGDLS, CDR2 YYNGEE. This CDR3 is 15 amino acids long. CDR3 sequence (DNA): TGTGCCAGCAGCGTAGAAATACTAGCGCAAGATACGCAGTATTTT. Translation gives CASSVEILAQDTQYF.

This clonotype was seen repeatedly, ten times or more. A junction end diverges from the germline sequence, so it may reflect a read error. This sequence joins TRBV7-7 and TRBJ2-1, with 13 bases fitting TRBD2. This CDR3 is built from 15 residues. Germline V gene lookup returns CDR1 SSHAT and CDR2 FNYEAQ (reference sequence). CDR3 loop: CASSRLAGGNSEQFF. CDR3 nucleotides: TGTGCTAGCAGCCGACTAGCGGGGGGAAATAGTGAGCAGTTCTTC.

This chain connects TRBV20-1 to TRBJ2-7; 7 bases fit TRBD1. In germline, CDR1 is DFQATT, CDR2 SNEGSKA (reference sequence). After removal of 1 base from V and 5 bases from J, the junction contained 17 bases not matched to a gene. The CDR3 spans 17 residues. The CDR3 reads CSARGISEGALTHEQYF. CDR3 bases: TGCAGTGCTAGAGGTATATCCGAGGGGGCCCTAACCCACGAGCAGTACTTC.

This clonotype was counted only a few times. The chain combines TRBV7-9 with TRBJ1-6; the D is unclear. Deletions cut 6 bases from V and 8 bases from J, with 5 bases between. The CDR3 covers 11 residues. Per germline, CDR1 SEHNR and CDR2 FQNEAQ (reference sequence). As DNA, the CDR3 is TGTGCCAGCAGGCACGATTCACCCCTCCACTTT. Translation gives CASRHDSPLHF.

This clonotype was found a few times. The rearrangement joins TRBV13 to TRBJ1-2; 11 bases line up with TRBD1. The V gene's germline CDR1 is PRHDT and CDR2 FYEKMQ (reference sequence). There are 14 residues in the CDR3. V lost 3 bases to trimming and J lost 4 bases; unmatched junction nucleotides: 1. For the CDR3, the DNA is TGTGCCAGCAGCTTGGGGACAGGGGGCTATGGCTACACCTTC. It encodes CASSLGTGGYGYTF.

CDR3 amino acids: CASSPGQVSYEQYF. Written as DNA, the CDR3 is TGTGCCAGTAGTCCGGGACAGGTCTCCTACGAGCAGTACTTC. This rearrangement joins TRBV19 to TRBJ2-7; 8 nucleotides line up with TRBD1. The CDR3 spans 14 residues. Germline V gene sequence: CDR1 LNHDA, CDR2 SQIVND (reference sequence). V shed 5 bases and J 0 bases; nucleotides not matched to a gene: 3.

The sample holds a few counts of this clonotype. In nucleotides, the CDR3 is TGCGCCAGCAGCATCCTAGTCAATGAGCAGTTCTTC. It encodes CASSILVNEQFF. The chain recombines TRBV5-1 with TRBJ2-1; D call uncertain. Germline V gives CDR1 SGHRS, CDR2 YFSETQ. The CDR3 covers 12 residues. V lost 4 bases to trimming and J lost 6 bases, with 8 bases between them.

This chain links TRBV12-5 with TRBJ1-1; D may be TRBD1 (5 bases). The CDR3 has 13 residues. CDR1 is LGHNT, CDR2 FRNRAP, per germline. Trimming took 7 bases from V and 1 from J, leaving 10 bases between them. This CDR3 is CASAATGNTEAFF. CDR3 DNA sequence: TGTGCTAGTGCTGCAACAGGGAACACTGAAGCTTTCTTT. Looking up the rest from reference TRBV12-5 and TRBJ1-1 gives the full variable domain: DARVTQTPRHKVTEMGQEVTMRCQPILGHNTVFWYRQTMMQGLELLAYFRNRAPLDDSGMPKDRFSAEMPDATLATLKIQPSEPRDSAVYFCASAATGNTEAFFGQGTRLTVV.

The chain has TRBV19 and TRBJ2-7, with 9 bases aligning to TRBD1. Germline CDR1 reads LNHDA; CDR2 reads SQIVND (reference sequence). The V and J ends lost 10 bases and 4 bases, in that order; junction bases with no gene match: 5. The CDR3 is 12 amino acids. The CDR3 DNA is TGTGCCACCGGACAGGGGCCTTACGAGCAGTACTTC. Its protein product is CATGQGPYEQYF.

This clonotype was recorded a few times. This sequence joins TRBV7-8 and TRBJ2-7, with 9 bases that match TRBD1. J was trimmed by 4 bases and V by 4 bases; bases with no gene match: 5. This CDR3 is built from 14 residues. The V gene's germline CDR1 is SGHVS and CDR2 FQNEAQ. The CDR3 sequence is CASSWGQGPYEQYF. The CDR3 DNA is TGTGCCAGCAGCTGGGGACAGGGACCGTACGAGCAGTACTTC.

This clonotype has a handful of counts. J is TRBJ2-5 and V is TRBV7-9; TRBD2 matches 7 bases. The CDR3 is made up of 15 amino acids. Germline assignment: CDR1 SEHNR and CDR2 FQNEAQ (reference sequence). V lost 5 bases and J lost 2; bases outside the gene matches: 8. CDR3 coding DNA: TGTGCCAGCAGCCCCCGCGGGGGAAATCAAGAGACCCAGTACTTC. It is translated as CASSPRGGNQETQYF.

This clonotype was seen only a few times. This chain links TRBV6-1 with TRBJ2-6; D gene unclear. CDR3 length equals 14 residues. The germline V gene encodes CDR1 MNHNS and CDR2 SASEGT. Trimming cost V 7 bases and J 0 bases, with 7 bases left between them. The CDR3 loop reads CASTSSSGANVLTF. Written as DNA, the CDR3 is TGTGCCAGCACCTCCTCCTCTGGGGCCAACGTCCTGACTTTC.

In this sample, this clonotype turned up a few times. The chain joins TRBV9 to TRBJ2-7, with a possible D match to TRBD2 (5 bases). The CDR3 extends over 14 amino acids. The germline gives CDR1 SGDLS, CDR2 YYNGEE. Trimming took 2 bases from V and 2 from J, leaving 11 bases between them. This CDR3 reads CASSVGQRPYEQYF. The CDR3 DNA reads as TGTGCCAGCAGCGTTGGTCAGCGGCCCTACGAGCAGTACTTC.

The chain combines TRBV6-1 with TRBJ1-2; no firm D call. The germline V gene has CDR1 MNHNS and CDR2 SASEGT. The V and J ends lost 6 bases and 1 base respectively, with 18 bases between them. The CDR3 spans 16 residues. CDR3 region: CASSEGTVPYNYGYTF. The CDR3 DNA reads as TGTGCCAGCAGCGAGGGCACGGTACCCTATAACTATGGCTACACCTTC.

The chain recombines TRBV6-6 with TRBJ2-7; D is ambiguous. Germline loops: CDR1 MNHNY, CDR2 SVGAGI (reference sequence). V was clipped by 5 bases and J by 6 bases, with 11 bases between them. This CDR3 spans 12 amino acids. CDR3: CASSPGSGEQYF. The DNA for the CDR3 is TGTGCCAGCAGTCCCGGGTCGGGCGAGCAGTACTTC.

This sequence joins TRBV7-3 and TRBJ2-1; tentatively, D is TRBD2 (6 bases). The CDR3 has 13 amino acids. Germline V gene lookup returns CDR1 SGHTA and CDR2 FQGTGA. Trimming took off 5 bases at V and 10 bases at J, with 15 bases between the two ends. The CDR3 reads CASSLNGGWEQFF. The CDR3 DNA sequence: TGTGCCAGCAGCCTAAATGGGGGGTGGGAGCAGTTCTTC. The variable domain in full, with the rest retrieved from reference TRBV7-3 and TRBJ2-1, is GAGVSQTPSNKVTEKGKYVELRCDPISGHTALYWYRQSLGQGPEFLIYFQGTGAADDSGLPNDRFFAVRPEGSVSTLKIQRTERGDSAVYLCASSLNGGWEQFFGPGTRLTVL.

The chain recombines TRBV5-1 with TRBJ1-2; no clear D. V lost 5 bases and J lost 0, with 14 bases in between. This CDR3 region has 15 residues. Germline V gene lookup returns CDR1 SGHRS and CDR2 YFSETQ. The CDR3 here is CASRMGGSSNYGYTF. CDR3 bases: TGCGCCAGCAGGATGGGAGGCAGCTCTAACTATGGCTACACCTTC. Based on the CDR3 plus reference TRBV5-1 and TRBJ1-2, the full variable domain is KAGVTQTPRYLIKTRGQQVTLSCSPISGHRSVSWYQQTPGQGLQFLFEYFSETQRNKGNFPGRFSGRQFSNSRSEMNVSTLELGDSALYLCASRMGGSSNYGYTFGSGTRLTVV.

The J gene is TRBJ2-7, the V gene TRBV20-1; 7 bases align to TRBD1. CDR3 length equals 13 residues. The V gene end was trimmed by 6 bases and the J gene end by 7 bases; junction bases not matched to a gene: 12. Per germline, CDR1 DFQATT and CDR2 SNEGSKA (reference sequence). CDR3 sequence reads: CSALPGGSWEQYF. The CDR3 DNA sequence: TGCAGTGCCCTGCCAGGGGGTAGTTGGGAGCAGTACTTC.